This is a list of T cell receptor beta chains from one sample in a study of PD-1 blockade in classical Hodgkin lymphoma. Some clones are missing from TCRdb's copy, which holds only in-frame ones; the method was immunoSEQ multiplex PCR. The table lists just under 65,000 clones, more than 80% of them singletons. Here the sequenced sample was peripheral blood mononuclear cells (PBMCs), taken before the fourth cycle of nivolumab. The source of these receptors is a human donor with classical Hodgkin lymphoma. Both conserved end residues are part of each CDR3. D genes are given only for firm matches. Expanded clones are given a class, and other clones once, few, many or no size at all.

J gene | V gene | clone size | D gene | CDR3 protein | CDR3 DNA
TRBJ1-5 | TRBV2 | . | . | CASSERGNQPQHF | TGTGCCAGCAGTGAAAGGGGAAATCAGCCCCAGCATTTT
TRBJ2-5 | TRBV7-3 | medium-sized | TRBD2 | CASSSGTSGVRETQYF | TGTGCCAGCAGCTCCGGGACTAGCGGGGTTAGGGAGACCCAGTACTTC
TRBJ1-1 | TRBV7-2 | . | . | CASSPMGGREAFF | TGTGCCAGCAGCCCGATGGGGGGGAGAGAAGCTTTCTTT
TRBJ1-4 | TRBV5-1 | . | . | CASSVEHGPNEKLFF | TGCGCCAGCAGCGTGGAACACGGCCCTAATGAAAAACTGTTTTTT
TRBJ2-5 | TRBV4-1 | . | TRBD2 | CASSPEAGSFQETQYF | TGCGCCAGCAGCCCCGAAGCGGGGAGCTTCCAAGAGACCCAGTACTTC
TRBJ1-5 | TRBV12-5 | . | . | CASGLANNQPQHF | TGTGCTAGTGGTTTGGCCAATAATCAGCCCCAGCATTTT
TRBJ2-3 | TRBV20-1 | . | . | CSAPAVDTQYF | TGCAGTGCGCCCGCGGTTGATACGCAGTATTTT
TRBJ2-7 | TRBV10-3 | . | . | CAISEGRGEQYF | TGTGCCATCAGTGAAGGTCGGGGCGAGCAGTACTTC
TRBJ2-1 | TRBV18 | . | . | CASSLNRAFIGNEQFF | TGTGCCAGCTCATTAAACAGGGCGTTCATTGGCAATGAGCAGTTCTTC
TRBJ1-6 | TRBV6-6 | . | . | CASSYSASSPLHF | TGTGCCAGCAGTTACTCGGCGAGTTCACCCCTCCACTTT
TRBJ2-5 | TRBV9 | . | . | CASGSPPYF | TGTGCCAGCGGGTCGCCCCCGTACTTC
TRBJ2-1 | TRBV6-1 | . | . | CASLPSNNEQFF | TGTGCCAGCTTACCTTCGAACAATGAGCAGTTCTTC
TRBJ1-2 | TRBV27 | . | TRBD1 | CASSLFDRDLNGYTF | TGTGCCAGCAGTTTATTCGACAGGGATCTGAATGGCTACACCTTC
TRBJ1-5 | TRBV15 | . | TRBD1 | CATSREDRGQYFNQPQHF | TGTGCCACCAGCAGGGAAGACAGGGGTCAATATTTCAATCAGCCCCAGCATTTT
TRBJ2-5 | TRBV5-4 | . | . | CASSPLEGETQYF | TGTGCCAGCAGTCCACTAGAGGGGGAGACCCAGTACTTC
TRBJ2-1 | TRBV30 | . | . | CAWSQQGSEQFF | TGTGCCTGGAGTCAACAGGGCTCTGAGCAGTTCTTC
TRBJ1-1 | TRBV2 | few | . | CASSDPLQRNTEAFF | TGTGCCAGCAGTGACCCTCTCCAAAGGAACACTGAAGCTTTCTTT
TRBJ2-1 | TRBV19 | . | TRBD1 | CASSIWGQGGEQFF | TGTGCCAGTAGTATATGGGGACAGGGAGGCGAGCAGTTCTTC